These 30 T cell receptor beta chains came from one sample sequenced in a study of shared clonotypes between healthy human individuals. Method: immunoSEQ multiplex PCR; TCRdb's copy keeps in-frame clones and lacks some. Of over 950,000 clones in the sample, roughly 80% were seen once. Sequencing input: memory CD4+ T cells from PBMCs. As to subset: CD45RA-negative fraction. These receptors all stem from a man between 18 and 29 years old in good health. Some clones in this sample may be carry-over from other donors' samples.

The gene calls are TRBV2 and TRBJ1-2; tentative D call: TRBD1 (6 bases). Germline V CDR1 and CDR2: SNHLY, FYNNEI. Trimming removed 7 bases from V and 0 bases from J, with 15 bases in between. There are 15 residues in the CDR3. CDR3 sequence: CASKLRDTANYGYTF. As DNA, the CDR3 is TGTGCCAGCAAACTCCGGGACACAGCTAACTATGGCTACACCTTC.

V is TRBV11-2 and J is TRBJ2-7; 9 bases map to TRBD1. This CDR3 is 18 amino acids long. With V trimmed by 3 bases and J by 5 bases, 17 bases remained unmatched. Germline CDR1 is SGHAT and CDR2 is FQNNGV. The CDR3 here is CASSFETLTGGLLDEQYF. As DNA, the CDR3 is TGTGCCAGCAGCTTTGAAACCTTAACAGGGGGCCTCTTGGACGAGCAGTACTTC.

Here the CDR3 reads CASSPGRAGTEAFF. CDR3 bases: TGTGCCAGCTCACCAGGCAGGGCGGGGACTGAAGCTTTCTTT. The V gene is TRBV18, the J gene TRBJ1-1; possibly TRBD1 for D (5 bases). CDR3 length: 14 residues. Looked up from germline, CDR1 is KGHSH and CDR2 is LQKENI. V lost 2 bases, J lost 5 bases, and 12 bases lay in between. The entire variable domain, with the rest obtained from reference TRBV18 and TRBJ1-1, is as follows: NAGVMQNPRHLVRRRGQEARLRCSPMKGHSHVYWYRQLPEEGLKFMVYLQKENIIDESGMPKERFSAEFPKEGPSILRIQQVVRGDSAAYFCASSPGRAGTEAFFGQGTRLTVV.

The chain carries TRBV18 and TRBJ1-1; 9 bases fit TRBD1. The J segment lost 0 bases and the V segment lost 4 bases, leaving 6 bases of the junction unmatched. The CDR3 extends over 16 amino acids. Germline CDR1 reads KGHSH; CDR2 reads LQKENI. The CDR3 is CASSLQGAGMNTEAFF. In nucleotides, the CDR3 is TGTGCCAGCTCACTACAGGGGGCGGGCATGAACACTGAAGCTTTCTTT. Combining the CDR3 with reference TRBV18 and TRBJ1-1 gives the whole variable domain NAGVMQNPRHLVRRRGQEARLRCSPMKGHSHVYWYRQLPEEGLKFMVYLQKENIIDESGMPKERFSAEFPKEGPSILRIQQVVRGDSAAYFCASSLQGAGMNTEAFFGQGTRLTVV.

The rearrangement uses TRBV5-1 and TRBJ2-2; 8 bases are shared with TRBD1. The CDR3 length is 15 residues. Germline CDR1 and CDR2: SGHRS and YFSETQ. Germline trimming cut 2 bases from V and 5 bases from J; bases unmatched to any gene: 5. CDR3 sequence: CASSFGQGSTGELFF. CDR3 coding DNA: TGCGCCAGCAGCTTCGGACAGGGTTCTACCGGGGAGCTGTTTTTT.

The gene calls are TRBV15 and TRBJ2-3; D may be TRBD1 or TRBD2 (6 bases each). The V gene lost 0 bases and the J gene lost 14 bases, with 15 bases spanning the gap. Germline values: CDR1 LNHNV, CDR2 YYDKDF (reference sequence). This CDR3 contains 13 residues. CDR3 in amino acids: CATSRDRGQYGYF. The CDR3 region has the DNA TGTGCCACCAGCAGAGATCGGGGGCAATACGGGTATTTT.

The CDR3 is CATSRVPGPQESNQPQHF. The DNA for the CDR3 is TGTGCCACCAGCAGAGTTCCGGGACCTCAGGAGAGCAATCAGCCCCAGCATTTT. The gene calls are TRBV15 and TRBJ1-5; weak D call: TRBD1 (5 bases). The germline V and J ends were trimmed by 1 base and 1 base, with 17 bases remaining between them. This CDR3 region has 18 residues. Germline CDR1 reads LNHNV; CDR2 reads YYDKDF (reference sequence).

The gene calls are TRBV2 and TRBJ2-7, with D perhaps being TRBD1 or TRBD2 (5 bases each). The CDR3 spans 12 residues. Trimming cost V 6 bases and J 2 bases, with 8 bases left between them. In germline, CDR1 is SNHLY, CDR2 FYNNEI. DNA of the CDR3: TGTGCCAGCAGGGGACCGACCTACGAGCAGTACTTC. It specifies CASRGPTYEQYF.

This clone was counted once. The rearrangement joins TRBV7-3 to TRBJ1-2; a weak D match, TRBD1 (5 bases). V dropped 1 base and J dropped 8 bases, with 11 bases sitting between them. Per the germline V gene, CDR1 is SGHTA and CDR2 is FQGTGA. There are 13 residues in the CDR3. The CDR3 region is CASSLRPEGGYTF. In DNA, the CDR3 is TGTGCCAGCAGCTTAAGGCCTGAGGGGGGCTACACCTTC.

This clone came up a few times. The V and J genes are TRBV5-8 and TRBJ2-3; 10 nucleotides match TRBD1. Germline trimming cut 4 bases from V and 1 base from J; bases unmatched to any gene: 9. The CDR3 is 17 amino acids. Germline lookup yields CDR1 SGHTS and CDR2 YDEGEE. DNA for the CDR3: TGTGCCAGCAGCCCATACGAGGGACAGGGGCGCACAGATACGCAGTATTTT. Residues: CASSPYEGQGRTDTQYF.

The chain joins TRBV7-8 to TRBJ1-2; D remains ambiguous. This CDR3 spans 16 amino acids. Trimming took 7 bases from V and 8 from J, leaving 26 bases between them. Germline CDR1 SGHVS, CDR2 FQNEAQ. The CDR3 is CASTTSPDPGQRGYTF. The CDR3 nucleotides read TGTGCCAGCACCACCTCTCCTGATCCAGGTCAACGGGGCTACACCTTC.

V gene TRBV27 combines with J gene TRBJ2-2, with D tentatively TRBD2 (5 bases). The V end lost 6 bases, the J end lost 7 bases, and 12 bases lay between the germline ends. From germline, CDR1 is MNHEY and CDR2 SMNVEV (reference sequence). The CDR3 has 13 amino acids. The chain's CDR3 is CASRSPGGGELFF. The CDR3 DNA reads as TGTGCCAGCAGATCGCCTGGAGGCGGGGAGCTGTTTTTT.

CDR3 coding DNA: TGTGCCAGCAGGCCCGGGACTAGCGGGGGACGCGAGCAGTTCTTC. Residues: CASRPGTSGGREQFF. This chain joins TRBV6-5 and TRBJ2-1; TRBD2 matches 14 bases. In germline, CDR1 is MNHEY, CDR2 SVGAGI. V lost 6 bases, J lost 10 bases, and 8 bases stayed unmatched. The CDR3 sequence is 15 residues long.

About this clone: This sample also contains other DNA sequences that code for the same CDR3. V and J are TRBV5-1 and TRBJ1-2; the match to TRBD1 covers 12 bases. There are 16 residues in the CDR3. Trimming at V came to 0 bases and at J to 7 bases, leaving 7 bases not matched to a gene. Germline CDR1 and CDR2: SGHRS and YFSETQ. CDR3 DNA sequence: TGCGCCAGCAGCTTGGCCCCGGGACAGGGGGCGGGTGGCTACACCTTC. Protein sequence: CASSLAPGQGAGGYTF.

This clone was counted only a few times. The rearrangement joins TRBV30 to TRBJ2-3; 13 positions agree with TRBD2. The germline gives CDR1 GTSNPN, CDR2 SVGIG (reference sequence). This CDR3 is built from 16 residues. V was clipped by 2 bases and J by 4 bases; unmatched bases: 6. The CDR3: CAWSRGLAGAADTQYF. CDR3 coding DNA: TGTGCCTGGAGTCGAGGACTAGCGGGAGCCGCAGATACGCAGTATTTT. Drawing the rest from reference TRBV30 and TRBJ2-3, the complete variable domain is SQTIHQWPATLVQPVGSPLSLECTVEGTSNPNLYWYRQAAGRGLQLLFYSVGIGQISSEVPQNLSASRPQDRQFILSSKKLLLSDSGFYLCAWSRGLAGAADTQYFGPGTRLTVL.

The chain links TRBV18 to TRBJ1-1, with TRBD1 as a possible D gene (5 bases). The V gene's germline CDR1 is KGHSH and CDR2 LQKENI. This CDR3 is 15 amino acids long. Trimming cost V 6 bases and J 0 bases, with 14 bases left between them. For the CDR3, the DNA is TGTGCCAGCTCTCCTCGGGGCCTGATGAACACTGAAGCTTTCTTT. Its translation is CASSPRGLMNTEAFF.

The CDR3 region has the DNA TGTGCCAGCAGCAAGAACCCACAGGGTGGCGAGCAGTACTTC. Amino acids: CASSKNPQGGEQYF. V gene TRBV28 combines with J gene TRBJ2-7, with D possibly TRBD1 on 6 matching bases. V was shortened by 6 bases and J by 6 bases, with 18 bases between the two germline ends. The CDR3 is 14 residues long. The germline CDR1 and CDR2 sequences are MDHEN and SYDVKM.

The chain uses TRBV7-9 and TRBJ1-5; TRBD1 might be the D (5 bases). Trimming pared 3 bases from V and 10 bases from J, leaving 10 bases between. This CDR3 has 12 amino acids. Germline-derived CDR1 and CDR2 are SEHNR and FQNEAQ (reference sequence). CDR3: CASSFDSIPQHF. The CDR3 coding sequence is TGTGCCAGCAGCTTCGACAGTATCCCCCAGCATTTT.

This clone was found a few times. The CDR3 loop reads CASSLAVGTQPGGSGELFF. CDR3 nucleotides: TGCGCCAGCAGCTTGGCCGTAGGGACCCAACCTGGGGGGTCCGGGGAGCTGTTTTTT. V gene TRBV5-1 combines with J gene TRBJ2-2, with a weak D call TRBD2 (6 bases). The CDR3 loop spans 19 amino acids. CDR1 and CDR2 from the germline V gene are SGHRS and YFSETQ. V lost 0 bases and J 6 bases, leaving 24 bases between the germline ends.

The chain combines TRBV9 with TRBJ2-3; 9 bases line up with TRBD2. This CDR3 is built from 16 residues. Germline values: CDR1 SGDLS, CDR2 YYNGEE. Trimming cost V 0 bases and J 4 bases; bases outside gene matches: 6. CDR3 DNA sequence: TGTGCCAGCAGCGTAGTTAGCGGGAGACTGGCAGATACGCAGTATTTT. It is translated as CASSVVSGRLADTQYF.

This chain joins TRBV7-9 and TRBJ2-5; 7 bases are a match to TRBD1. Germline CDR1 and CDR2: SEHNR and FQNEAQ (reference sequence). V was pared by 5 bases and J by 2 bases, with 11 bases of the junction left unmatched. The CDR3 is 16 residues long. The CDR3 loop reads CASSTTGVGPQETQYF. The CDR3 nucleotides read TGTGCCAGCAGCACCACAGGGGTGGGGCCTCAAGAGACCCAGTACTTC.

The chain is built from TRBV27 and TRBJ2-7; 10 nucleotides align to TRBD2. This CDR3 contains 17 residues. Trimming took 4 bases from V and 4 from J; bases not matched to a gene: 13. Germline values: CDR1 MNHEY, CDR2 SMNVEV (reference sequence). DNA for the CDR3: TGTGCCAGCAGTTCCGCTCCACAAGCGGGAGGGTCTTACGAGCAGTACTTC. Translating it yields CASSSAPQAGGSYEQYF.

The CDR3 bases are TGCAGCGTCAAGGATTCATTCGGGCCCCAAGAGACCCAGTACTTC. This translates into CSVKDSFGPQETQYF. V gene TRBV29-1 combines with J gene TRBJ2-5, with unresolved D. This CDR3 is 15 amino acids long. Germline loops: CDR1 SQVTM, CDR2 ANQGSEA. Trimming removed 6 bases from V and 1 base from J, with 18 bases in between. The variable domain in full, completed from reference TRBV29-1 and TRBJ2-5, reads SAVISQKPSRDICQRGTSLTIQCQVDSQVTMMFWYRQQPGQSLTLIATANQGSEATYESGFVIDKFPISRPNLTFSTLTVSNMSPEDSSIYLCSVKDSFGPQETQYFGPGTRLLVL.

A few counts support this clone. Different DNA sequences within this sample yield the same CDR3. The gene calls are TRBV5-1 and TRBJ2-2; D may match TRBD1 or TRBD2 (5 bases each). Per germline, CDR1 SGHRS and CDR2 YFSETQ. CDR3 length: 13 amino acids. Between the trimmed V and J ends, which lost 0 bases and 8 bases, there was a span of 8 bases. The CDR3 loop is CASSLEGTGELFF. The DNA for the CDR3 is TGCGCCAGCAGCTTGGAGGGGACGGGGGAGCTGTTTTTT.

The CDR3 DNA reads as TGTGCCAGCAGCTTCTATAGCGGGGAGGTTGAGCAGTTCTTC. Its protein product is CASSFYSGEVEQFF. The chain couples TRBV7-2 to TRBJ2-1, with 8 bases that match TRBD2. The germline V gene has CDR1 SGHTA and CDR2 FQGNSA. After removal of 3 bases from V and 9 bases from J, the junction contained 7 bases not matched to a gene. The CDR3 contains 14 residues.

The V and J genes are TRBV19 and TRBJ2-7; D not resolved. The V gene lost 1 base and the J gene lost 6 bases, with 7 bases spanning the gap. Germline V gives CDR1 LNHDA, CDR2 SQIVND (reference sequence). The CDR3 sequence is 12 residues long. CDR3 region: CASSIGPGEQYF. The CDR3 DNA follows: TGTGCCAGTAGTATAGGCCCCGGCGAGCAGTACTTC.

The J gene is TRBJ2-5, the V gene TRBV28; 9 nucleotides line up with TRBD1. Germline loops: CDR1 MDHEN, CDR2 SYDVKM. V lost 6 bases, J lost 2 bases, and 1 base stayed unmatched. This CDR3 comprises 13 residues. CDR3 protein: CASSDRGQETQYF. The CDR3 DNA reads TGTGCCAGCAGCGACAGGGGGCAAGAGACCCAGTACTTC.

J is TRBJ2-7 and V is TRBV7-6; 9 bases line up with TRBD1. The CDR3 has 15 amino acids. Trimming at V came to 4 bases and at J to 2 bases, leaving 6 bases not matched to a gene. Germline V gene sequence: CDR1 SGHVS, CDR2 FNYEAQ. Here the CDR3 DNA reads TGTGCCAGCAGCTCACGGACAGGGGAGACCTACGAGCAGTACTTC. Amino acids: CASSSRTGETYEQYF.

Concerning this clone: A much larger clone sits a single nucleotide away, making a read error possible. This chain links TRBV4-1 with TRBJ2-2; 12 nucleotides align to TRBD2. CDR1 is MGHRA, CDR2 YSYEKL, per germline. The CDR3 consists of 18 residues. V lost 3 bases, J lost 5 bases, and 10 bases stayed unmatched. CDR3 in amino acids: CASSHVLAGGPSTGELFF. Written as DNA, the CDR3 is TGCGCCAGCAGCCATGTTCTAGCGGGAGGGCCGAGTACCGGGGAGCTGTTTTTT.

V usage is TRBV28 and J usage is TRBJ2-1; D is unresolved. The CDR3 is 13 amino acids. Trimming pared 6 bases from V and 4 bases from J, leaving 10 bases between. CDR1 and CDR2 (germline): MDHEN, SYDVKM. In DNA form, the CDR3 reads TGTGCCAGCAGGAAAGACTTTTACAATGAGCAGTTCTTC. This gives the protein CASRKDFYNEQFF.